This TCR beta chain was recovered during a study of human T cells and chemical hapten exposure. Overall study findings and caveats: Alopecia affected the donors, so their immune response may differ from healthy people's. A positive correlation with patch test score was found for PT1 expanded TCR counts.

Indicated time point: pre-sensitization, week 0. Treatment here: therapeutic diphenylcyclopropenone sensitization with weekly scalp DPC. The total RNA was obtained from whole blood that was not fractionated. Authors' data handling: A typical sample had roughly 87,000 TCRs, with about 23,224 to 690,600 overall. MiXCR was run by TCRdb on the RACE reads, yielding one entry per CDR3 protein. It is TCRdb's table, rather than the study itself, that gives the V and J calls and clone size. The table has 300,000 to 450,000 distinct CDR3 sequences, 4% to 6% seen once. In its sample, this clonotype was seen many times. What it binds is not known. This CDR3 has 16 amino acids. The V end was cut by 8 bases, the J end by 4 bases, with 22 bases between. Germline V gene data show CDR1 as SNHLY and CDR2 as FYNNEI.

J is TRBJ2-3 and V is TRBV2; D remains unclear. The specimen comprised whole blood, sampled in connection with sensitization to the hapten diphenylcyclopropenone (DPC). This TCR was recovered from a woman aged 50 to 60 with alopecia areata. Some clones in this sample may be carry-over from other donors' samples. CDR3 loop: CASSFDGQPTADTQYF. In nucleotides, the CDR3 is TGTGCCAGCTCGTTTGATGGGCAACCAACGGCAGATACGCAGTATTTT.